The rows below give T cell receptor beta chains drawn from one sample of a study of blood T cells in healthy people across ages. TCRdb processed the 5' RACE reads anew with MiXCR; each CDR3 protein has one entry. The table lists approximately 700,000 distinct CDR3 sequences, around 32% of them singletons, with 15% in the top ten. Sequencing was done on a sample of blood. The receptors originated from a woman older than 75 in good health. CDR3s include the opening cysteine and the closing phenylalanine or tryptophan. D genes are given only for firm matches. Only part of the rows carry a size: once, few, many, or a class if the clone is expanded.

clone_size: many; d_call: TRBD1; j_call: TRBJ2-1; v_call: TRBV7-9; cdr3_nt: TGTGCCAGCCTCTCAGGGGGCCTCGACAATGAGCAGTTCTTC; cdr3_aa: CASLSGGLDNEQFF
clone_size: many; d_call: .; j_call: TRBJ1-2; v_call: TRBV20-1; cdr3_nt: TGCAGTGCTAGAGACCTATATAATCAGGGTGGCTATGGCTACACCTTC; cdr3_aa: CSARDLYNQGGYGYTF
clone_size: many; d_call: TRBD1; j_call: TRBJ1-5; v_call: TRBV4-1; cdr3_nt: TGCGCCAGCAGCCTAACAGTAACAGGGGGCGGCAGCAATCAGCCCCAGCATTTT; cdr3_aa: CASSLTVTGGGSNQPQHF
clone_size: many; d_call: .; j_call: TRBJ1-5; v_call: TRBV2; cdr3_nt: TGTGCCAGCAGGGGAGAGGGATACAATCAGCCCCAGCATTTT; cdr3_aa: CASRGEGYNQPQHF
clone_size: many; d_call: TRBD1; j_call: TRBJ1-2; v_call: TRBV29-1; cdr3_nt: TGCAGCGTTGAGCTTCCGGGACAGGGTGTGAATGGCTACACCTTC; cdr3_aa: CSVELPGQGVNGYTF
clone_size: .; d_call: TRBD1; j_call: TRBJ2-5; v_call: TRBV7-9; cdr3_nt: TGTGCCAGCAGCCCTAGGGGGCTAGCTCCACCATATGAGCAGTACTTC; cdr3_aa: CASSPRGLAPPYEQYF
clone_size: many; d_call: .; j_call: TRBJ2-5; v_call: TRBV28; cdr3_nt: TGTGCCAGCAGTTTCAGGGGTGGGACCCAGTACTTC; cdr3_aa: CASSFRGGTQYF
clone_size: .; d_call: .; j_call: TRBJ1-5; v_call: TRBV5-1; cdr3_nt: TGCGCCAGCAGCTTGGATCGAGGGGATAGCAATCAGCCCCAGCATTTT; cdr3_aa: CASSLDRGDSNQPQHF
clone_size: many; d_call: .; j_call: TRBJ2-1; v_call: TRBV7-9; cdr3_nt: TGTGCCAGCAGCTCACACCGGGACAATCAGTTCTTC; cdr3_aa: CASSSHRDNQFF
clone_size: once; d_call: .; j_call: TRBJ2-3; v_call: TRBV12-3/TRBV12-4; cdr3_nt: TGTGCCAACAGTTCCTCGGCCCGCGCAGATACGCAGTATTTT; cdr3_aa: CANSSSARADTQYF
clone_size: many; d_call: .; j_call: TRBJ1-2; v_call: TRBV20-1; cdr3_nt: TGCAGTGTTGGTCAGGGCCGTGGCTACACCTTC; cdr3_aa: CSVGQGRGYTF
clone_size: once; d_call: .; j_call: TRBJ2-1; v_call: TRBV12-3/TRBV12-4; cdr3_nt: TGTGCCAGCAGTATTACTAGAGTCTACAATGAGCAGTTCTTC; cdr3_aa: CASSITRVYNEQFF
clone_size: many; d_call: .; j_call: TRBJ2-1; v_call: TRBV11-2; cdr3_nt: TGTGCCAGCAGCCCCCTAGAGGGGGTATACAATGAGCAGTTCTTC; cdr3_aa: CASSPLEGVYNEQFF
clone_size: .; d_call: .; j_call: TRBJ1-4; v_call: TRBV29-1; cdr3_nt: TGCAGCGTTTTTTCGGACTCTGAAAAACTGTTTTTT; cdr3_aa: CSVFSDSEKLFF
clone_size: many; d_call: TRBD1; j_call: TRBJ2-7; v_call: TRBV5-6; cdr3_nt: TGTGCCAGCAGCCGGACAGGGCTCTCCTACGAGCAGTACTTC; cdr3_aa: CASSRTGLSYEQYF
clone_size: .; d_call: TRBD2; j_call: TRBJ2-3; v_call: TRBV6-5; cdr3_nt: TGTGCCAGCAGTTACTCGAGTCTAGCGGTAGATACGCAGTATTTT; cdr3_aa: CASSYSSLAVDTQYF
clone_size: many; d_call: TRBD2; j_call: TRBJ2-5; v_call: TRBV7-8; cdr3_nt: TGTGCCAGCAGCCCCCAGTTGCCGGGACTAGCGGTAAAGACCCAGTACTTC; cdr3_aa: CASSPQLPGLAVKTQYF
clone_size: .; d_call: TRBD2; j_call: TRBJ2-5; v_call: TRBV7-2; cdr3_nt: TGTGCCAGCAGCCCACAAGCGGGAGTGAGGGAGACCCAGTACTTC; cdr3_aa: CASSPQAGVRETQYF
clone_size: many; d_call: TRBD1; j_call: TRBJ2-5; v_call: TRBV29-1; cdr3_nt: TGCAGCGTTGCCGGGACAGTTGAGCCCCAGTACTTC; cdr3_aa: CSVAGTVEPQYF
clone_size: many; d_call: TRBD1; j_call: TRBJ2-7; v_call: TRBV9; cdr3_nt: TGTGCCAGCAGCCCTTCGGGACAGGGGGAGCAGTACTTC; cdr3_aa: CASSPSGQGEQYF
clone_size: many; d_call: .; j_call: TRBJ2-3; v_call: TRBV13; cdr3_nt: TGTGCCAGCAGCTTAGCGGGTCGTCCCACAGATACGCAGTATTTT; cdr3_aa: CASSLAGRPTDTQYF
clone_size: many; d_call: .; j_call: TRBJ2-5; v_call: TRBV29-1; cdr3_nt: TGCAGCGTTGAAGATACCCGTTGGGCGAAGACCCAGTACTTC; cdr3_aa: CSVEDTRWAKTQYF